The next 4 T cell receptor beta chains were all read from a single sample in a study of blood T cell repertoires in COVID-19. Assay used: immunoSEQ multiplex PCR; TCRdb lists only in-frame clones, some missing. The repertoire holds about 170,000 clones, 80% to 85% seen once, with roughly 10% in the top ten. Sequenced input: peripheral blood. The receptors stem from a man between 65 and 85 years old with active or convalescent COVID-19.

CDR3 in DNA: TGTGCCAGCAGTCCCCCAGCAGGGGGCAATGAGCAGTTCTTC. Translation gives CASSPPAGGNEQFF. V usage is TRBV6-2 or TRBV6-3 and J usage is TRBJ2-1, with 7 bases fitting TRBD1. The CDR3 length is 14 residues. J gave up 6 bases and V 5 bases, and 7 bases lay outside the gene matches. From germline, CDR1 is MNHEY and CDR2 SVGEGT.

This chain connects TRBV2 to TRBJ1-5; D remains ambiguous. V was trimmed by 7 bases and J by 0 bases, leaving 7 bases between them. This CDR3 region has 13 residues. CDR1 is SNHLY, CDR2 FYNNEI, per germline. The CDR3 sequence is CASKGDSNQPQHF. Written as DNA, the CDR3 is TGTGCCAGCAAGGGAGATAGCAATCAGCCCCAGCATTTT.

J is TRBJ1-4 and V is TRBV6-6, with 9 bases matching TRBD1. The germline V gene encodes CDR1 MNHNY and CDR2 SVGAGI (reference sequence). Trimming took 5 bases from V and 5 from J; bases not matched to a gene: 6. The CDR3 loop spans 15 amino acids. Here the CDR3 reads CASSNRQGENEKLFF. CDR3 coding DNA: TGTGCCAGCAGTAACCGACAGGGGGAGAATGAAAAACTGTTTTTT.

The V gene is TRBV9, the J gene TRBJ1-4, with 11 nucleotides matching TRBD1. CDR1 and CDR2 from the germline V gene are SGDLS and YYNGEE. Trimming removed 4 bases from V and 8 bases from J; junction bases left unmatched: 7. This CDR3 has 15 residues. Here the CDR3 reads CASSLRTGGGEKLFF. CDR3 nucleotides: TGTGCCAGCAGCCTTCGGACAGGGGGCGGAGAAAAACTGTTTTTT.